This T cell receptor (beta chain) came from a study of CD8 T cells in ankylosing spondylitis. General study findings and limits: A motif of eight or nine highly homologous TCR beta variants was seen as apparently characteristic of ankylosing spondylitis blood. Disease-linked clones reportedly showed significant enrichment in matched ankylosing spondylitis synovial fluid.

Quantitative 5'-RACE with molecular barcodes generated TCR beta libraries. TCRdb used MiXCR to reprocess the 5' RACE reads, holding one entry per CDR3 protein. The sample records a few hundred thousand distinct CDR3 sequences, 20% to 25% being singletons. This clonotype was observed a few times. The target antigen is unknown. CDR1 is MNHEY, CDR2 SVGEGT, per germline. This CDR3 is 13 amino acids long. V was pared by 6 bases and J by 0 bases, with 9 bases between. Specimen: blood, either unsorted or a sorted T cell fraction (not recorded which). V usage is TRBV6-2 or TRBV6-3 and J usage is TRBJ2-7; D unclear. The sequence was obtained from a male donor with ankylosing spondylitis. The CDR3 DNA is TGTGCCAGCAGACGCGGCCTCTCCTACGAGCAGTACTTC. This gives the protein CASRRGLSYEQYF.